This TCR beta chain originates from a study of T cell responses to AZD1222 COVID-19 vaccine. Notes on the study in general: Increases in Spike-specific TCR breadth and depth were seen after two AZD1222 doses. Only after the peak T cell response were repertoires sampled. Only a handful of AZD1222 recipients tested seropositive at baseline.

Pooled in the analysis were second doses at about 4 or about 12 weeks. As regards this clone: Its antigen remains unknown.

Libraries were prepared by immunoSEQ multiplex PCR; TCRdb keeps only in-frame clonotypes and omits some of them. This table holds under 120,000 clones, about 90% found once. There are 17 residues in the CDR3. Germline values: CDR1 MNHEY, CDR2 SMNVEV (reference sequence). V was pared by 6 bases and J by 0 bases, with 18 bases between. The origin of this receptor is an adult who received the AZD1222 COVID-19 vaccine. This specimen was peripheral blood, taken 28 days after the second AZD1222 dose. V and J are TRBV27 and TRBJ1-5; no reliable D call. For the CDR3, the DNA is TGTGCCAGCAGCTCTTCAAGGGCGTCTTATAGCAATCAGCCCCAGCATTTT. Amino acids: CASSSSRASYSNQPQHF.